The 3 T cell receptor beta chains below come from one sample, sequenced in a study of response to subunit inactivated influenza vaccine. Each CDR3 protein is one row after TCRdb ran MiXCR on the RT-PCR reads. The sample records 600,000 to 850,000 distinct CDR3 sequences, 11% to 15% being singletons. This material consisted of PBMCs from blood, taken 14 to 15 days before vaccination. Source of these receptors: a man between 50 and 59 years old who received an inactivated influenza vaccine.

The V and J genes are TRBV29-1 and TRBJ2-5; TRBD1 agrees at 12 bases. V trimming: 6 bases; J trimming: 5 bases; junction bases outside the gene matches: 4. The germline V gene encodes CDR1 SQVTM and CDR2 ANQGSEA. This CDR3 contains 13 residues. The CDR3: CSVGTGGLETQYF. CDR3 coding DNA: TGCAGCGTCGGGACAGGGGGCTTGGAGACCCAGTACTTC.

This clonotype was found a few times. The chain employs TRBV4-2 and TRBJ2-1; TRBD1 agrees at 8 bases. There are 14 residues in the CDR3. In germline, CDR1 is LGHNA, CDR2 YNFKEQ. The V and J ends lost 2 bases and 9 bases, in that order; junction bases with no gene match: 6. This CDR3 is CASSQIDRGGEQFF. In DNA, the CDR3 is TGTGCCAGCAGCCAAATAGACAGGGGAGGTGAGCAGTTCTTC.

The chain uses TRBV7-9 and TRBJ2-6, with D tentatively TRBD2 (5 bases). With 5 bases removed from V and 2 bases from J, the gap between germline ends came to 16 bases. Per the germline V gene, CDR1 is SEHNR and CDR2 is FQNEAQ (reference sequence). The CDR3 consists of 17 residues. The CDR3 spells CASSPTVSGTGANVLTF. In nucleotides, the CDR3 is TGTGCCAGCAGCCCTACAGTGTCGGGGACTGGGGCCAACGTCCTGACTTTC.